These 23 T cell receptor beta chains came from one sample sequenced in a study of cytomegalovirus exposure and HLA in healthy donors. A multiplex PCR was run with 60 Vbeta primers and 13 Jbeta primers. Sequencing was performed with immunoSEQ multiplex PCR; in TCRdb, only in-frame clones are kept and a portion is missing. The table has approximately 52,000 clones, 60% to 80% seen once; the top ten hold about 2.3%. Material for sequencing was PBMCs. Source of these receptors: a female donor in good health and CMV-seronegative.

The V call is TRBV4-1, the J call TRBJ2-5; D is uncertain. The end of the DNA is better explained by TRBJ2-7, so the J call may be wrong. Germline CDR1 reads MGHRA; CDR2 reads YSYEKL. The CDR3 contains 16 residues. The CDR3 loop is CASSQDEGGFPYEQYF. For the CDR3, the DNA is TGCGCCAGCAGCCAAGATGAAGGCGGTTTTCCCTACGAGCAGTACTTC.

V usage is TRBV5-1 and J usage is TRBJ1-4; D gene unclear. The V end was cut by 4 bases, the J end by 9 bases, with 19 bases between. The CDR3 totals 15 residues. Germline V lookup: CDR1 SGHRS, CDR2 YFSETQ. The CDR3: CASSLGDTEVKKLFF. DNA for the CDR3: TGCGCCAGCAGCCTGGGAGACACGGAAGTTAAAAAACTGTTTTTT.

CDR3 loop: CASSRNSGADTQYF. The CDR3 nucleotides are TGTGCCAGCAGTAGGAATAGCGGGGCAGATACGCAGTATTTT. V usage is TRBV6-4 and J usage is TRBJ2-3; the match to TRBD2 covers 8 bases. There are 14 residues in the CDR3. Germline V CDR1 and CDR2: MRHNA, SNTAGT. Trimming removed 5 bases from V and 4 bases from J; junction bases left unmatched: 5.

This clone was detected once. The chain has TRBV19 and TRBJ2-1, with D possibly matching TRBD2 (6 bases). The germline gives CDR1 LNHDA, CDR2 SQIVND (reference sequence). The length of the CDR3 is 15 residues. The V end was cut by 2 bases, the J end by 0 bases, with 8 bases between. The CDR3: CASSITGGSYNEQFF. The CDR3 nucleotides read TGTGCCAGTAGTATAACCGGGGGCTCCTACAATGAGCAGTTCTTC.

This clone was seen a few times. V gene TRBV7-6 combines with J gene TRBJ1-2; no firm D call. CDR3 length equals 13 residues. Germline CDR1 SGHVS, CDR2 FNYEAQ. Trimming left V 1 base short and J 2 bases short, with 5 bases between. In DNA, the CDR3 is TGTGCCAGCAGCTTAGAACAGAACTATGGCTACACCTTC. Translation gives CASSLEQNYGYTF. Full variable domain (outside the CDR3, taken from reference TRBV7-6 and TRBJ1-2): GAGVSQSPRYKVTKRGQDVALRCDPISGHVSLYWYRQALGQGPEFLTYFNYEAQQDKSGLPNDRFSAERPEGSISTLTIQRTEQRDSAMYRCASSLEQNYGYTFGSGTRLTVV.

The CDR3: CAWGRYTSEQYF. The CDR3 region has the DNA TGTGCCTGGGGCAGGTACACGAGCGAGCAGTACTTC. The genes are TRBV30 and TRBJ2-7; D gene uncertain. V was pared by 5 bases and J by 6 bases, with 14 bases between. The CDR3 totals 12 residues. Per the germline V gene, CDR1 is GTSNPN and CDR2 is SVGIG (reference sequence).

CDR3 nucleotide sequence: TGTGCCACCAGCAGAGATGTCCAGTTTCCCGGGGAGCTGTTTTTT. Protein sequence: CATSRDVQFPGELFF. V gene TRBV15 combines with J gene TRBJ2-2; no clear D. The CDR3 runs 15 residues. V lost 0 bases to trimming and J lost 6 bases, with 11 bases between them. Germline CDR1 and CDR2: LNHNV and YYDKDF (reference sequence).

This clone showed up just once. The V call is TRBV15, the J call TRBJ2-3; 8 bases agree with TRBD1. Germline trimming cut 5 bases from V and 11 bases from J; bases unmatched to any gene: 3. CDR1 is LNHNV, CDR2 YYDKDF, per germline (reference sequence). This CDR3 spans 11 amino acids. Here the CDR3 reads CATSFGQGQYF. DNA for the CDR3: TGTGCCACCAGCTTTGGACAGGGGCAGTATTTT.

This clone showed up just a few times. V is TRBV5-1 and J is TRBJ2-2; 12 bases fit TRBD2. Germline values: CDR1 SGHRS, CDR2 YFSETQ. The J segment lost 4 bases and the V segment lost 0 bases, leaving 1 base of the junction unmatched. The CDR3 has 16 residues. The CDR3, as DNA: TGCGCCAGCAGCTTGGGACTAGCGGGGGCCACCGGGGAGCTGTTTTTT. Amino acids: CASSLGLAGATGELFF.

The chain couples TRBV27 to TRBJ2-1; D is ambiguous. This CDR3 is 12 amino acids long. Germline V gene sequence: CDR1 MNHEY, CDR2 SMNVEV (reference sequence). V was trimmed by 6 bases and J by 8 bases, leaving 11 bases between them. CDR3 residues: CASRSSSHEQFF. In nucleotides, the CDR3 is TGTGCCAGCAGGTCCAGTAGCCATGAGCAGTTCTTC.

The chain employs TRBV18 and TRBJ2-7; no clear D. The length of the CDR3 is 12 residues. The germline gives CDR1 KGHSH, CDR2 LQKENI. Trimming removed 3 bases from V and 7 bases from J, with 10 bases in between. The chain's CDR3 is CASSPLAQEQYF. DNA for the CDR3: TGTGCCAGCTCACCCCTGGCTCAGGAGCAGTACTTC.

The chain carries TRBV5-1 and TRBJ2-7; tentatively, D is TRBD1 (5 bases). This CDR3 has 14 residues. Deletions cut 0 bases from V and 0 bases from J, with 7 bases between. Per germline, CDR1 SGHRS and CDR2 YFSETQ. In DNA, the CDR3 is TGCGCCAGCAGCTTGGGACAGAACTCCTACGAGCAGTACTTC. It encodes CASSLGQNSYEQYF.

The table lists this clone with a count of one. The CDR3 DNA is TGCGCCAGCAGCCAAGCCCCCGCTAGCGGCCCGAACACCGGGGAGCTGTTTTTT. The encoded protein is CASSQAPASGPNTGELFF. The rearrangement links TRBV4-3 to TRBJ2-2; 7 positions agree with TRBD2. Losses at the gene ends were 1 base for V and 0 bases for J; bases not matched to a gene: 8. There are 18 residues in the CDR3. Germline V gene lookup returns CDR1 LGHNA and CDR2 YSLEER.

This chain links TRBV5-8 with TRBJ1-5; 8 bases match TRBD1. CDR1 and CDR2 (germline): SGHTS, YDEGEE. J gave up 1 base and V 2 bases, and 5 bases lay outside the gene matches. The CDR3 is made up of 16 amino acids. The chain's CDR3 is CASSFDRGVSNQPQHF. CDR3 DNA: TGTGCCAGCAGCTTCGACAGGGGAGTAAGCAATCAGCCCCAGCATTTT.

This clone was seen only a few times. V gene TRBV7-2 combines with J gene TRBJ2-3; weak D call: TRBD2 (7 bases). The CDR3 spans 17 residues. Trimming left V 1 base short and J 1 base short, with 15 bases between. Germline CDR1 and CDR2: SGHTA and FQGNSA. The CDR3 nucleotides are TGTGCCAGCAGCTTAGTGGCGGGGGCCGCGGGCACAGATACGCAGTATTTT. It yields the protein CASSLVAGAAGTDTQYF.

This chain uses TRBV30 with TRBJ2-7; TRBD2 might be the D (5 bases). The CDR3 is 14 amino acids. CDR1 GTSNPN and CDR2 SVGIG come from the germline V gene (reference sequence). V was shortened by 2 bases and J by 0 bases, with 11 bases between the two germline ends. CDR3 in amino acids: CAWSTDSNSYEQYF. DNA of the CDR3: TGTGCCTGGAGTACGGACTCTAACTCCTACGAGCAGTACTTC.

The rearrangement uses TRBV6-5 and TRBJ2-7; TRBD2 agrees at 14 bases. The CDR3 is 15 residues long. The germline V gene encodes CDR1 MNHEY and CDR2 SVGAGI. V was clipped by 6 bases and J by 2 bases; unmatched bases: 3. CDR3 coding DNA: TGTGCCAGCAGCCGGACTAGCGGGGGGACCTACGAGCAGTACTTC. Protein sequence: CASSRTSGGTYEQYF.

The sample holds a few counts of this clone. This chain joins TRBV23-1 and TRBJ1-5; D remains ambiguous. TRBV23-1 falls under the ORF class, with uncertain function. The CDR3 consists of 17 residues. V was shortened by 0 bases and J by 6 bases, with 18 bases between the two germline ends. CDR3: CASSQSAEARVGQPQHF. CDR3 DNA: TGCGCCAGCAGTCAATCAGCGGAGGCGAGGGTCGGTCAGCCCCAGCATTTT.

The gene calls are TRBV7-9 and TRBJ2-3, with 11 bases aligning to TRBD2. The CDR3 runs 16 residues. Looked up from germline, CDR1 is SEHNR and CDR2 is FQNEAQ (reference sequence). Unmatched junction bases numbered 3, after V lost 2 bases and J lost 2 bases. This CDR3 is CASSLTSGRNTDTQYF. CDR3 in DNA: TGTGCCAGCAGCTTAACTAGCGGGAGAAACACAGATACGCAGTATTTT. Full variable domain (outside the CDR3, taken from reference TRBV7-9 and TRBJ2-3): DTGVSQNPRHKITKRGQNVTFRCDPISEHNRLYWYRQTLGQGPEFLTYFQNEAQLEKSRLLSDRFSAERPKGSFSTLEIQRTEQGDSAMYLCASSLTSGRNTDTQYFGPGTRLTVL.

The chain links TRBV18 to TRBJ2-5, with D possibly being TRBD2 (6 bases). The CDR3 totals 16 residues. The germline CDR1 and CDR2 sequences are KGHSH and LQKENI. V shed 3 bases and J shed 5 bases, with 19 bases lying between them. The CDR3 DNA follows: TGTGCCAGCTCACCGGTCCAGCCCCAAAGCGGGGAGACCCAGTACTTC. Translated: CASSPVQPQSGETQYF.

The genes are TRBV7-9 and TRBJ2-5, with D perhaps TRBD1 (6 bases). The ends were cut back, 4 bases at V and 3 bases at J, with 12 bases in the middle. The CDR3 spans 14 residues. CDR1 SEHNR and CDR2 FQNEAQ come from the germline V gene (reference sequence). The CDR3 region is CASSSHNREETQYF. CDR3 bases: TGTGCCAGCAGCTCCCACAACAGGGAAGAGACCCAGTACTTC. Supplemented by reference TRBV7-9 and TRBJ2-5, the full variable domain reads DTGVSQNPRHKITKRGQNVTFRCDPISEHNRLYWYRQTLGQGPEFLTYFQNEAQLEKSRLLSDRFSAERPKGSFSTLEIQRTEQGDSAMYLCASSSHNREETQYFGPGTRLLVL.

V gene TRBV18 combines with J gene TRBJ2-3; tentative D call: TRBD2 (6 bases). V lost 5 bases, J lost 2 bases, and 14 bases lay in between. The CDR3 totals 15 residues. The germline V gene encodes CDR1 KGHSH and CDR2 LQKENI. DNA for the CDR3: TGTGCCAGCTCAGCCCGGACTACCGACACAGATACGCAGTATTTT. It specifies CASSARTTDTDTQYF.

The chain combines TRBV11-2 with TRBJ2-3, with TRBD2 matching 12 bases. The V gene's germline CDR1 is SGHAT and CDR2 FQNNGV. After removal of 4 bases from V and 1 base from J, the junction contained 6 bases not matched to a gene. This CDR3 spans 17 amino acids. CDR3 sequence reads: CASSSPRTSGGTDTQYF. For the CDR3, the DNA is TGTGCCAGCAGCTCACCACGGACTAGCGGGGGCACAGATACGCAGTATTTT.